This T cell receptor (beta chain) is drawn from a study of shared clonotypes between healthy human individuals. Whole-study results and caveats: The generation probabilities recorded for non-shared clonotypes fell below those of clonotypes shared by all four donors.

The germline gives CDR1 LNHDA, CDR2 SQIVND (reference sequence). This CDR3 has 14 amino acids. V was clipped by 6 bases and J by 4 bases; unmatched bases: 5. Generated by immunoSEQ multiplex PCR, the TCRdb table keeps only in-frame clones and is missing some. The sample has 600,000 to 750,000 clones, over 55% seen once. Concerning this clone itself: What it binds is not known.

Material: memory CD4+ T cells sorted from blood. Subset defined: CD45RA-negative fraction. The V and J genes are TRBV19 and TRBJ2-2; 7 nucleotides align to TRBD1. The TCR originated in a woman aged 25 to 39 in good health. The CDR3 DNA reads TGTGCCAGTAGGGAGACAGGGAGCACCGGGGAGCTGTTTTTT. Its protein product is CASRETGSTGELFF.